This T cell receptor beta chain was sequenced in a study of blood T cell repertoires in COVID-19. About the research overall: Nucleic acid was either cDNA or gDNA, and it came from T cells, B-cell-depleted T cells, or PBMCs.

The CDR3 has 17 residues. Trimming took 7 bases from V and 5 from J; bases not matched to a gene: 15. Germline V CDR1 and CDR2: LNHDA, SQIVND (reference sequence). As handled by the study authors: Amplified reference gene primers provided the basis for estimating nucleated cell counts. TCRdb's table, derived via immunoSEQ multiplex PCR, lists solely in-frame clones and lacks some. That table furnishes V, J and clone size, whereas the DNA furnished D and trimming. The sample yields about 28,000 clones, 87% seen once. This chain links TRBV19 with TRBJ1-5, with TRBD1 matching 9 bases. This TCR derives from a man aged 55 to 70 with active COVID-19. The sequenced sample was peripheral blood. CDR3 residues: CASTLSLGQGGYQPQHF. For the CDR3, the DNA is TGTGCCAGTACCCTCAGCTTGGGACAGGGTGGCTATCAGCCCCAGCATTTT.